This T cell receptor (beta chain) was recovered during a study of PD-L1 blockade in urothelial cancer. Study-level background: Median T cell yield per blood sample was about 150,000 cells.

Germline assignment: CDR1 MGHRA and CDR2 YSYEKL. V lost 4 bases to trimming and J lost 6 bases; unmatched junction nucleotides: 15. The CDR3 runs 18 residues. The templates were synthetic TCR analogs, and they were spiked into each PCR. Assay used: immunoSEQ multiplex PCR; TCRdb lists only in-frame clones, some missing. In the table there are under 40,000 clones, roughly 82% of which are singletons. It was locally advanced or metastatic urothelial carcinoma that patients had. The source is a man aged 55 to 70 with urothelial cancer. The chain carries TRBV4-1 and TRBJ2-7, with TRBD2 identical over 13 bases. The sequencing here drew on PBMCs, taken around atezolizumab (anti-PD-L1) treatment. The CDR3, as DNA: TGCGCCAGCAGCCCGAGGACTAGCGGGAGTTTAGGCTCGGGCGAGCAGTACTTC. Protein sequence: CASSPRTSGSLGSGEQYF.